The TCR beta chain described here comes from a study of blood T cell repertoires in COVID-19. Study-level background: Samples taken during acute and convalescent COVID-19 were collected in the United States, Italy and Spain.

The CDR3 length is 17 residues. Trimming stripped 2 bases from V and 0 bases from J, with 14 bases between. The germline gives CDR1 LNHDA, CDR2 SQIVND (reference sequence). Per the original methods: Using reference gene primer amplification, nucleated cell counts were estimated. Measured with immunoSEQ multiplex PCR; TCRdb has only the in-frame clones, and not every one. From that table come the V and J calls and clone size; the DNA was used to work out D and trimming. The sample carries around 260,000 clones, 87% recorded once. The sequenced sample was peripheral blood. The receptor comes from a woman aged 40 to 49 who had recovered from COVID-19. This sequence joins TRBV19 and TRBJ2-1; D unresolved. CDR3 sequence: CASSISLTRSSYNEQFF. CDR3 nucleotide sequence: TGTGCCAGTAGTATATCGCTGACGCGGAGCTCCTACAATGAGCAGTTCTTC.